These 24 T cell receptor beta chains were sequenced from one sample in a study of shared clonotypes between healthy human individuals (dated by TCRdb to the early 2020s). The receptor library was made with the immunoSEQ multiplex PCR assay. TCRdb carries this immuneACCESS record with in-frame sequences only. Its versions omit some clonotypes, under half of them owing to an unresolved V gene in the studies checked, with the rest unexplained. Within this sample are over 850,000 clones, with 75% to 85% of them counted one time only. The ten largest make up 0.6% to 0.75% of the sample. The material sequenced was memory CD4+ T cells from PBMCs. The cell subset or site tag for this specimen amounts to: CD45RA-negative fraction. The receptors shown here come from a young man in good health. Some clones in this sample may be carry-over from other donors' samples.

This rearrangement joins TRBV6-5 to TRBJ1-2; 9 bases line up with TRBD1. Trimming removed 5 bases from V and 4 bases from J; junction bases left unmatched: 8. The length of the CDR3 is 15 residues. Germline V gene data show CDR1 as MNHEY and CDR2 as SVGAGI. DNA for the CDR3: TGTGCCAGCAGTGGACAGGGGCGAGGTTCCTATGGCTACACCTTC. It specifies CASSGQGRGSYGYTF.

In regard to this clone: At one of its ends the junction is not consistent with the germline gene, which may arise from a read error. This chain joins TRBV5-1 and TRBJ2-3; 7 nucleotides match TRBD2. Germline CDR1 is SGHRS and CDR2 is YFSETQ. The length of the CDR3 is 13 residues. The CDR3 spells CASSPTGGTGRIF. The CDR3 nucleotides read TGCGCCAGCAGCCCTACCGGGGGGACCGGTAGGATTTTT.

The genes are TRBV27 and TRBJ2-2, with TRBD1 identical over 7 bases. From germline, CDR1 is MNHEY and CDR2 SMNVEV (reference sequence). The CDR3 consists of 15 residues. V trimming: 5 bases; J trimming: 4 bases; junction bases outside the gene matches: 7. The CDR3, as DNA: TGTGCCAGCAGTCCCAAGACAGGGATCACCGGGGAGCTGTTTTTT. Amino acids: CASSPKTGITGELFF.

A note on this clone: A clone one base away is much larger, so this may be a read error. The chain links TRBV7-2 to TRBJ2-7; no reliable D call. Germline V gene data show CDR1 as SGHTA and CDR2 as FQGNSA. The CDR3 loop spans 12 amino acids. V lost 5 bases and J 2 bases, leaving 7 bases between the germline ends. CDR3 loop: CASSPSTYEQYF. DNA for the CDR3: TGTGCCAGCAGCCCCAGCACCTACGAGCAGTACTTC.

This sequence joins TRBV5-1 and TRBJ2-1, with 10 bases identical to TRBD2. Looked up from germline, CDR1 is SGHRS and CDR2 is YFSETQ. The V segment lost 3 bases and the J segment 2 bases; nucleotides outside the gene matches: 14. CDR3 length equals 19 residues. CDR3 region: CASSSREKPGLATYNEQFF. In DNA, the CDR3 is TGCGCCAGCAGCTCGAGAGAGAAGCCGGGACTAGCGACCTACAATGAGCAGTTCTTC. Together with reference TRBV5-1 and TRBJ2-1, the CDR3 gives the full variable domain: KAGVTQTPRYLIKTRGQQVTLSCSPISGHRSVSWYQQTPGQGLQFLFEYFSETQRNKGNFPGRFSGRQFSNSRSEMNVSTLELGDSALYLCASSSREKPGLATYNEQFFGPGTRLTVL.

V usage is TRBV23-1 and J usage is TRBJ2-2, with D possibly being TRBD1 (5 bases). TRBV23-1 is an open reading frame, and its role is uncertain. There are 13 residues in the CDR3. V lost 11 bases and J lost 3, with 13 bases in between. The CDR3 bases are TGCGCCGACCCAGGGTGTCACACCGGGGAGCTGTTTTTT. Translating it yields CADPGCHTGELFF.

This chain's CDR3 is CATGTGGDIQPQHF. The CDR3, as DNA: TGTGCCACCGGGACAGGGGGCGACATTCAGCCCCAGCATTTT. The chain uses TRBV28 and TRBJ1-5; the match to TRBD1 covers 12 bases. V trimming: 10 bases; J trimming: 6 bases; junction bases outside the gene matches: 7. Germline V lookup: CDR1 MDHEN, CDR2 SYDVKM. The CDR3 consists of 14 residues.

The rearrangement links TRBV5-1 to TRBJ1-2, with D possibly being TRBD1 (5 bases). There are 15 residues in the CDR3. Per germline, CDR1 SGHRS and CDR2 YFSETQ. V was shortened by 4 bases and J by 3 bases, with 16 bases between the two germline ends. CDR3: CASSPVQARDYGYTF. CDR3 nucleotide sequence: TGCGCCAGCAGCCCCGTACAGGCGAGGGACTATGGCTACACCTTC.

There are a few counts of this clone. The rearrangement uses TRBV19 and TRBJ2-7, with 10 bases that match TRBD2. The V segment lost 7 bases and the J segment 6 bases; nucleotides outside the gene matches: 9. Germline CDR1 LNHDA, CDR2 SQIVND (reference sequence). The CDR3 spans 14 residues. The CDR3 DNA sequence: TGTGCCAGTACTCCTAGCGGGAGAATGGGCGAGCAGTACTTC. Protein sequence: CASTPSGRMGEQYF.

This clone was detected only a few times. This chain links TRBV7-2 with TRBJ2-2, with D maybe TRBD2 (5 bases). The CDR3 has 14 residues. Trimming took 5 bases from V and 3 from J, leaving 10 bases between them. Germline CDR1 SGHTA, CDR2 FQGNSA. The DNA of the CDR3 is TGTGCCAGCAGCCTGACTACCTACACCGGGGAGCTGTTTTTT. Protein: CASSLTTYTGELFF.

The chain couples TRBV29-1 to TRBJ2-5; 7 nucleotides match TRBD2. CDR1 and CDR2 (germline): SQVTM, ANQGSEA. The V and J ends lost 6 bases and 5 bases, in that order; junction bases with no gene match: 21. This CDR3 spans 17 amino acids. The CDR3 protein is CSVGGLPWSVSWETQYF. CDR3 DNA sequence: TGCAGCGTGGGGGGACTACCCTGGAGCGTGAGTTGGGAGACCCAGTACTTC.

This clone came up once. The V call is TRBV5-1, the J call TRBJ2-7; D possibly uses TRBD1 or TRBD2 (5 bases each). CDR3 length: 14 amino acids. CDR1 is SGHRS, CDR2 YFSETQ, per germline. The V end was cut by 0 bases, the J end by 9 bases, with 16 bases between. The CDR3 sequence: CASSLEGPRTGQYF. In DNA, the CDR3 is TGCGCCAGCAGCTTGGAGGGACCCAGGACGGGGCAGTACTTC.

The rearrangement links TRBV15 to TRBJ2-7, with 7 positions matching TRBD1. The CDR3 extends over 15 amino acids. V gave up 3 bases and J gave up 3 bases; unmatched junction bases: 8. Germline CDR1 and CDR2: LNHNV and YYDKDF (reference sequence). CDR3 nucleotide sequence: TGTGCCACCAGCAGGAACCGACAGGGTTACTACGAGCAGTACTTC. Its protein product is CATSRNRQGYYEQYF.

This chain joins TRBV18 and TRBJ2-1; 9 nucleotides align to TRBD2. Germline CDR1 and CDR2: KGHSH and LQKENI. There are 14 residues in the CDR3. Germline trimming cut 5 bases from V and 2 bases from J; bases unmatched to any gene: 1. Here the CDR3 reads CASSAGGPYNEQFF. CDR3 bases: TGTGCCAGCTCAGCGGGAGGGCCCTACAATGAGCAGTTCTTC.

The V gene is TRBV5-1, the J gene TRBJ2-2; D is undetermined. The V end was cut by 0 bases, the J end by 1 base, with 7 bases between. Germline values: CDR1 SGHRS, CDR2 YFSETQ. The CDR3 consists of 15 residues. The DNA of the CDR3 is TGCGCCAGCAGCTTGGGCAGACTGAACACCGGGGAGCTGTTTTTT. Its translation: CASSLGRLNTGELFF.

The CDR3 bases are TGTGCCAGCAGCATCGCTAGCGGGACAGATACGCAGTATTTT. It is translated as CASSIASGTDTQYF. The J gene is TRBJ2-3, the V gene TRBV9, with TRBD2 matching 8 bases. CDR1 and CDR2 (germline): SGDLS, YYNGEE. CDR3 length: 14 amino acids. Trimming at V came to 4 bases and at J to 3 bases, leaving 4 bases not matched to a gene.

The chain links TRBV11-2 to TRBJ1-5; D gene unclear. Trimming took 5 bases from V and 1 from J, leaving 12 bases between them. Germline values: CDR1 SGHAT, CDR2 FQNNGV. This CDR3 is built from 15 residues. CDR3 protein: CASSLPGVSNQPQHF. The DNA for the CDR3 is TGTGCCAGCAGCCTCCCTGGGGTGAGCAATCAGCCCCAGCATTTT.

Details on this clone: At the DNA level, this CDR3 is encoded by other sequences in the same sample as well. The J gene is TRBJ2-3, the V gene TRBV29-1; weak D call: TRBD2 (5 bases). Per the germline V gene, CDR1 is SQVTM and CDR2 is ANQGSEA. Trimming took off 3 bases at V and 1 base at J, with 8 bases between the two ends. The CDR3 contains 13 residues. The CDR3 DNA is TGCAGCGTTGATGAGGGCGGCACAGATACGCAGTATTTT. Translated, it gives CSVDEGGTDTQYF.

V usage is TRBV10-3 and J usage is TRBJ1-1; possibly TRBD1 for D (5 bases). This CDR3 spans 14 amino acids. CDR1 is ENHRY, CDR2 SYGVKD, per germline. V lost 4 bases and J 1 base, leaving 10 bases between the germline ends. The CDR3 sequence: CAISGGGRNTEAFF. CDR3 sequence (DNA): TGTGCCATCAGTGGCGGGGGGAGGAACACTGAAGCTTTCTTT.

The chain employs TRBV27 and TRBJ2-2; D assignment may be TRBD1 or TRBD2 (5 bases each). CDR1 and CDR2 from the germline V gene are MNHEY and SMNVEV (reference sequence). The CDR3 extends over 18 amino acids. V lost 4 bases and J lost 1, with 19 bases in between. The DNA of the CDR3 is TGTGCCAGCAGTTCAACCCCCGGGACGCTCCTGAACACCGGGGAGCTGTTTTTT. Translation: CASSSTPGTLLNTGELFF.

The chain recombines TRBV5-4 with TRBJ2-3, with TRBD2 identical over 12 bases. V shed 5 bases, J shed 9 bases, and the junction held 7 bases outside the gene matches. The CDR3 sequence is 14 residues long. CDR1 and CDR2 (germline): SGHNT, YYREEE (reference sequence). The DNA of the CDR3 is TGTGCCAGCAGACTAGCGGGGGGACCTTACACGCAGTATTTT. Protein product: CASRLAGGPYTQYF.

J is TRBJ2-4 and V is TRBV10-3; D remains ambiguous. The V gene lost 0 bases and the J gene lost 8 bases, with 2 bases spanning the gap. There are 11 residues in the CDR3. Germline V gene sequence: CDR1 ENHRY, CDR2 SYGVKD. CDR3 sequence (DNA): TGTGCCATCAGTGAGTCTTACATTCAGTACTTC. As protein: CAISESYIQYF.

The rearrangement links TRBV28 to TRBJ2-7, with 7 bases that match TRBD1. This CDR3 is built from 15 residues. CDR1 MDHEN and CDR2 SYDVKM come from the germline V gene. V was pared by 5 bases and J by 5 bases, with 12 bases of the junction left unmatched. The CDR3 region has the DNA TGTGCCAGCAGTCCGACAGGGATGGAAGAGAACGAGCAGTACTTC. This translates into CASSPTGMEENEQYF.

This clone was counted only a few times. J is TRBJ1-5 and V is TRBV28; no firm D call. The CDR3 length is 11 residues. V was trimmed by 5 bases and J by 5 bases, leaving 4 bases between them. CDR1 is MDHEN, CDR2 SYDVKM, per germline. The CDR3 bases are TGTGCCAGCAGTCAGGATCAGCCCCAGCATTTT. This codes for CASSQDQPQHF.